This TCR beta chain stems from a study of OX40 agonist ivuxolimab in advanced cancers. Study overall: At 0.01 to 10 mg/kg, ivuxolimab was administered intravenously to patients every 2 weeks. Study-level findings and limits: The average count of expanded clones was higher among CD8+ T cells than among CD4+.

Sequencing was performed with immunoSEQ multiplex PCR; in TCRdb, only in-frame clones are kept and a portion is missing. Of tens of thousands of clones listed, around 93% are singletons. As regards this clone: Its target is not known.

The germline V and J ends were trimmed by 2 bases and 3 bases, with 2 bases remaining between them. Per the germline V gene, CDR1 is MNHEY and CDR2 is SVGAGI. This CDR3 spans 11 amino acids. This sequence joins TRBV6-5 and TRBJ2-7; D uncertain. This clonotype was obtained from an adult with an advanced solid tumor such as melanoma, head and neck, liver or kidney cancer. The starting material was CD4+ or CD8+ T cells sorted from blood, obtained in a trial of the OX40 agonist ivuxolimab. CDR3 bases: TGTGCCAGCAGTTACCACTACGAGCAGTACTTC. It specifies CASSYHYEQYF.